The 19 T cell receptor beta chains reported below all come from one sample, sequenced in a study of T-cell memory formation after mild COVID-19. TCRdb redid the calling of the 5' RACE reads with MiXCR, one entry per CDR3 protein. This table has 450,000 to 700,000 distinct CDR3 sequences, roughly 18% appearing once. Sequencing was done on a sample of PBMCs or a T cell subset sorted from them (not recorded which). These receptors were taken from an adult woman who had mild COVID-19 (a few samples of this study predate the infection). Cell type and time point are not known.

The chain combines TRBV5-1 with TRBJ2-7; 7 bases map to TRBD1. CDR1 and CDR2 from the germline V gene are SGHRS and YFSETQ. The V gene end was trimmed by 4 bases and the J gene end by 3 bases; junction bases not matched to a gene: 10. This CDR3 is 15 amino acids long. This CDR3 is CASSTGQSHYYEQYF. The CDR3 nucleotides are TGCGCCAGCAGCACGGGACAGTCTCACTACTACGAGCAGTACTTC.

This clonotype was picked up a small number of times. The chain has TRBV9 and TRBJ2-3, with D unclear. Trimming removed 0 bases at V and 2 bases at J, with 7 bases between. Germline V CDR1 and CDR2: SGDLS, YYNGEE. The CDR3 is made up of 14 amino acids. CDR3 DNA: TGTGCCAGCAGCGTAGGAGGCCTCACAGATACGCAGTATTTT. Protein sequence: CASSVGGLTDTQYF.

This clonotype was seen only a few times. V usage is TRBV4-1 and J usage is TRBJ1-6; possibly TRBD1 for D (6 bases). This CDR3 is 15 amino acids long. V lost 0 bases and J 6 bases, leaving 9 bases between the germline ends. The germline CDR1 and CDR2 sequences are MGHRA and YSYEKL. The DNA of the CDR3 is TGCGCCAGCAGCCAAGATGGGGGCATTAATTCACCCCTCCACTTT. Encoded protein: CASSQDGGINSPLHF.

This clonotype has a handful of counts. The chain has TRBV12-3 or TRBV12-4 and TRBJ2-1; D unclear. V lost 7 bases and J lost 5, with 12 bases in between. The CDR3 is 13 residues long. CDR3 sequence (DNA): TGTGCCAGCACTCCTCATGGAAACAATGAGCAGTTCTTC. Encoded protein: CASTPHGNNEQFF.

The chain carries TRBV19 and TRBJ1-1; TRBD1 is a possible D gene (6 bases). Trimming took off 6 bases at V and 2 bases at J, with 16 bases between the two ends. The CDR3 totals 15 residues. CDR1 is LNHDA and CDR2 is SQIVND in the germline V gene (reference sequence). This chain's CDR3 is CASSRPGDPNTEAFF. For the CDR3, the DNA is TGTGCCAGTAGCAGACCAGGGGACCCAAACACTGAAGCTTTCTTT.

In this sample, this clonotype turned up many times. The chain is built from TRBV28 and TRBJ2-5; the D is unclear. CDR1 and CDR2 (germline): MDHEN, SYDVKM. Trimming took off 4 bases at V and 5 bases at J, with 5 bases between the two ends. This CDR3 comprises 11 residues. CDR3 sequence: CASSYSETQYF. The CDR3 DNA reads as TGTGCCAGCAGTTATTCGGAGACCCAGTACTTC. The whole variable domain, remainder taken from reference TRBV28 and TRBJ2-5, is DVKVTQSSRYLVKRTGEKVFLECVQDMDHENMFWYRQDPGLGLRLIYFSYDVKMKEKGDIPEGYSVSREKKERFSLILESASTNQTSMYLCASSYSETQYFGPGTRLLVL.

The chain is built from TRBV12-3 or TRBV12-4 and TRBJ1-1, with a tentative D call TRBD1 (5 bases). The V end lost 6 bases, the J end lost 6 bases, and 14 bases lay between the germline ends. The CDR3 is made up of 13 amino acids. The CDR3 DNA follows: TGTGCCAGCAGCCCGGGACTGGTTCCTGAAGCTTTCTTT. Encoded protein: CASSPGLVPEAFF.

This clonotype was seen only a few times. The V call is TRBV5-6, the J call TRBJ2-1; 9 bases are shared with TRBD2. The CDR3 extends over 17 amino acids. After removal of 0 bases from V and 2 bases from J, the junction contained 6 bases not matched to a gene. Germline assignment: CDR1 SGHDT and CDR2 YYEEEE. The CDR3 nucleotides are TGTGCCAGCAGCTTGGATCCTAGCGGGACTACCTACAATGAGCAGTTCTTC. Translation: CASSLDPSGTTYNEQFF.

This clonotype was counted only a few times. V gene TRBV7-2 combines with J gene TRBJ2-7; D may correspond to TRBD1 or TRBD2 (5 bases each). Germline-derived CDR1 and CDR2 are SGHTA and FQGNSA. The CDR3 covers 14 residues. V was clipped by 5 bases and J by 7 bases, with 18 bases between them. Here the CDR3 DNA reads TGTGCCAGCAGCGCCACCGGGACGTTCGGGGAGCAGTACTTC. It yields the protein CASSATGTFGEQYF.

This clonotype has only a few counts. In nucleotides, the CDR3 is TGCGCCAGCAGCAATCAACAGGGACCCCAAGAGACCCAGTACTTC. Amino acid sequence: CASSNQQGPQETQYF. The chain carries TRBV5-1 and TRBJ2-5, with D perhaps matching TRBD1 (6 bases). The germline V and J ends were trimmed by 4 bases and 1 base, with 14 bases remaining between them. Germline lookup yields CDR1 SGHRS and CDR2 YFSETQ. The CDR3 loop spans 15 amino acids.

This chain joins TRBV28 and TRBJ2-7; 7 positions match TRBD2. The V and J ends lost 8 bases and 4 bases, in that order; junction bases with no gene match: 14. Germline CDR1 reads MDHEN; CDR2 reads SYDVKM. The CDR3 runs to 15 residues. The chain's CDR3 is CASQSSGTAGYEQYF. As DNA, the CDR3 is TGTGCCAGCCAGTCAAGCGGGACCGCTGGGTACGAGCAGTACTTC.

The chain uses TRBV10-3 and TRBJ2-7; perhaps TRBD1 as D (5 bases). V dropped 0 bases and J dropped 2 bases, with 8 bases sitting between them. Germline assignment: CDR1 ENHRY and CDR2 SYGVKD. The CDR3 runs 14 residues. CDR3 nucleotide sequence: TGTGCCATCAGTGAGTCGCCAGGGCCCTACGAGCAGTACTTC. Its translation: CAISESPGPYEQYF.

This clonotype was recorded a few times. The CDR3 bases are TGCAGTGCTAGAGACCGTAGGAGCACCAGCTGGGCCAAAAACATTCAGTACTTC. This codes for CSARDRRSTSWAKNIQYF. The chain carries TRBV20-1 and TRBJ2-4; no clear D. The ends were cut back, 0 bases at V and 1 base at J, with 19 bases in the middle. This CDR3 has 18 residues. Germline lookup yields CDR1 DFQATT and CDR2 SNEGSKA (reference sequence).

This clonotype was counted a few times. V usage is TRBV5-1 and J usage is TRBJ2-7; D assignment may be TRBD1 or TRBD2 (5 bases each). Trimming took off 2 bases at V and 4 bases at J, with 16 bases between the two ends. Germline loops: CDR1 SGHRS, CDR2 YFSETQ. The CDR3 covers 15 residues. The CDR3 sequence is CASSFGAGRRYEQYF. CDR3 nucleotides: TGCGCCAGCAGCTTTGGGGCAGGGAGAAGGTACGAGCAGTACTTC. Full variable domain (remainder filled in from reference TRBV5-1 and TRBJ2-7): KAGVTQTPRYLIKTRGQQVTLSCSPISGHRSVSWYQQTPGQGLQFLFEYFSETQRNKGNFPGRFSGRQFSNSRSEMNVSTLELGDSALYLCASSFGAGRRYEQYFGPGTRLTVT.

This clonotype was counted a few times. The rearrangement links TRBV7-2 to TRBJ1-6, with D unresolved. The CDR3 has 12 residues. Trimming removed 1 base from V and 9 bases from J, with 4 bases in between. Per germline, CDR1 SGHTA and CDR2 FQGNSA. The CDR3, as DNA: TGTGCCAGCAGCTTAGGGGTTTCACCCCTCCACTTT. Translating gives CASSLGVSPLHF.

This clonotype was found a few times. The V call is TRBV11-2, the J call TRBJ2-7, with D unresolved. Germline assignment: CDR1 SGHAT and CDR2 FQNNGV. The CDR3 covers 13 residues. Trimming stripped 4 bases from V and 2 bases from J, with 9 bases between. In nucleotides, the CDR3 is TGTGCCAGCAGCTATCGGACCACCTACGAGCAGTACTTC. Translating gives CASSYRTTYEQYF.

This clonotype was seen once. The gene calls are TRBV5-1 and TRBJ1-2, with D perhaps TRBD1 (5 bases). V lost 0 bases and J 4 bases, leaving 10 bases between the germline ends. From germline, CDR1 is SGHRS and CDR2 YFSETQ. This CDR3 is 14 amino acids long. CDR3 in DNA: TGCGCCAGCAGCTTGGCAGGGACTAGCTATGGCTACACCTTC. It yields the protein CASSLAGTSYGYTF.

The sample holds a few counts of this clonotype. The chain has TRBV20-1 and TRBJ2-3; tentatively, D is TRBD2 (6 bases). Between the trimmed V and J ends, which lost 6 bases and 2 bases, there was a span of 18 bases. There are 15 residues in the CDR3. Germline V gene lookup returns CDR1 DFQATT and CDR2 SNEGSKA (reference sequence). The CDR3 DNA follows: TGCAGTGCCCGATCCCTGGCTAGCGTCACAGATACGCAGTATTTT. Protein product: CSARSLASVTDTQYF.

There are a few counts of this clonotype. The V gene is TRBV7-9, the J gene TRBJ2-2; D uncertain. The CDR3 is made up of 13 amino acids. V shed 5 bases and J shed 3 bases, with 7 bases lying between them. CDR1 is SEHNR and CDR2 is FQNEAQ in the germline V gene (reference sequence). CDR3 sequence (DNA): TGTGCCAGCAGCCCCGACCACACCGGGGAGCTGTTTTTT. Amino acid sequence: CASSPDHTGELFF.